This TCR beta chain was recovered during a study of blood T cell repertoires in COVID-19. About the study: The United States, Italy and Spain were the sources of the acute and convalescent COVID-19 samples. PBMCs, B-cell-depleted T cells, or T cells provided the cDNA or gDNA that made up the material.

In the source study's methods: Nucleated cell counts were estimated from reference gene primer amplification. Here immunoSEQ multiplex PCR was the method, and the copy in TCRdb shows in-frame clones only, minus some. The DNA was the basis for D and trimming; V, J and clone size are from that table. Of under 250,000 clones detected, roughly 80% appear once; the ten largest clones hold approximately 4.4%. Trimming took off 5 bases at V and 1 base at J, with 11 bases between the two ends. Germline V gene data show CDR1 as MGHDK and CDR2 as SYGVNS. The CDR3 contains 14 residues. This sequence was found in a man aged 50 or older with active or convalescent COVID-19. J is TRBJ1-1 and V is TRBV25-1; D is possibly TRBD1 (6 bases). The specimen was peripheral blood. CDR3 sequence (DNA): TGTGCCAGCAGTCTGACAGGACAGAACACTGAAGCTTTCTTT. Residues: CASSLTGQNTEAFF.